These 27 T cell receptor beta chains were all obtained from the same sample, sequenced in a study of blood T cells in healthy people across ages. Primers used in a second PCR of about 7 to 12 cycles were a sample-barcoded 5' primer and a J-beta primer mix. TCRdb re-derived calls from the 5' RACE reads in MiXCR, one entry per CDR3 protein. Of approximately 800,000 distinct CDR3 sequences listed, just over 55% are singletons. The source material was blood. Source of these receptors: a man between 40 and 49 years old in good health.

This clonotype was recorded once. The chain combines TRBV7-3 with TRBJ1-2; 7 nucleotides align to TRBD1. The V and J ends lost 5 bases and 8 bases, in that order; junction bases with no gene match: 11. Per germline, CDR1 SGHTA and CDR2 FQGTGA. There are 14 residues in the CDR3. The CDR3 coding sequence is TGTGCCAGCAGCCCGCGACAGGGAGGGGGCGGCTACACCTTC. Protein: CASSPRQGGGGYTF.

This clonotype was detected a few times. The V gene is TRBV24-1, the J gene TRBJ2-3; 10 nucleotides line up with TRBD2. The CDR3 runs to 15 residues. Germline lookup yields CDR1 KGHDR and CDR2 SFDVKD. V lost 7 bases, J lost 5 bases, and 8 bases stayed unmatched. The DNA for the CDR3 is TGTGCCACCAGCGAGGGACTAGCGAGCCTAGATACGCAGTATTTT. It translates to CATSEGLASLDTQYF.

The chain has TRBV15 and TRBJ1-1, with D perhaps matching TRBD1 (5 bases). This CDR3 has 15 residues. From germline, CDR1 is LNHNV and CDR2 YYDKDF (reference sequence). Trimming took off 3 bases at V and 3 bases at J, with 14 bases between the two ends. The CDR3 coding sequence is TGTGCCACCAGCAGGCAGGGTAGGGCGGACACTGAAGCTTTCTTT. This encodes CATSRQGRADTEAFF.

The chain has TRBV7-3 and TRBJ2-3, with 7 nucleotides matching TRBD2. V gave up 5 bases and J gave up 4 bases; unmatched junction bases: 6. The CDR3 totals 14 residues. Germline V gene lookup returns CDR1 SGHTA and CDR2 FQGTGA. The CDR3 reads CASSAGLSADTQYF. In DNA, the CDR3 is TGTGCCAGCAGCGCGGGACTATCGGCAGATACGCAGTATTTT.

The rearrangement links TRBV6-1 to TRBJ2-5; 13 bases fit TRBD2. The trim removed 1 base at V and 11 bases at J, leaving 16 bases unmatched. The CDR3 is 18 amino acids. Germline CDR1 and CDR2: MNHNS and SASEGT. As DNA, the CDR3 is TGTGCCAGCAGTGAAGGGACTAGCGGGGGACCACCCCACTGGGAGCAGTACTTC. Protein: CASSEGTSGGPPHWEQYF.

This clonotype was seen at least ten times. The chain carries TRBV14 and TRBJ2-7; 12 positions match TRBD2. V gave up 1 base and J gave up 3 bases; unmatched junction bases: 4. The length of the CDR3 is 16 residues. Per the germline V gene, CDR1 is SGHDN and CDR2 is FVKESK. The CDR3 bases are TGTGCCAGCAGCCAAGGACCGGGACTAGCGGGCTACGAGCAGTACTTC. Its translation is CASSQGPGLAGYEQYF.

This chain connects TRBV20-1 to TRBJ2-3; 8 positions agree with TRBD2. Germline CDR1 reads DFQATT; CDR2 reads SNEGSKA (reference sequence). The CDR3 sequence is 16 residues long. Trimming removed 0 bases from V and 1 base from J; junction bases left unmatched: 6. In nucleotides, the CDR3 is TGCAGTGCTAGAGATCAACTAGCGGAGGGCACAGATACGCAGTATTTT. The encoded protein is CSARDQLAEGTDTQYF.

The chain carries TRBV20-1 and TRBJ2-5; TRBD2 matches at 10 bases. The DNA end favors TRBJ2-7, so the J call may be wrong. Germline CDR1 DFQATT, CDR2 SNEGSKA (reference sequence). The CDR3 runs to 15 residues. In DNA form, the CDR3 reads TGCAGTGCTAGAGATATACTAGCGGGACGATACGAGCAGTACTTC. Protein: CSARDILAGRYEQYF.

The chain recombines TRBV4-1 with TRBJ2-7; D might be TRBD2 (7 bases). The ends were cut back, 1 base at V and 7 bases at J, with 17 bases in the middle. Per the germline V gene, CDR1 is MGHRA and CDR2 is YSYEKL. The length of the CDR3 is 15 residues. The CDR3 region has the DNA TGCGCCAGCAGCCAAGCGGGGGGCCCCTACAATGAGCAGTACTTC. The encoded protein is CASSQAGGPYNEQYF.

The chain carries TRBV27 and TRBJ1-5; no firm D call. The germline CDR1 and CDR2 sequences are MNHEY and SMNVEV (reference sequence). The CDR3 spans 15 residues. V dropped 5 bases and J dropped 4 bases, with 15 bases sitting between them. CDR3 sequence reads: CASSPLTEANQPQHF. In DNA, the CDR3 is TGTGCCAGCAGTCCCCTGACGGAAGCTAATCAGCCCCAGCATTTT.

This rearrangement joins TRBV6-1 to TRBJ2-3; perhaps TRBD1 as D (6 bases). Trimming cost V 5 bases and J 3 bases, with 24 bases left between them. In germline, CDR1 is MNHNS, CDR2 SASEGT. There are 18 residues in the CDR3. The CDR3 DNA is TGTGCCAGCAGTCAAAGGTCGAGATACTGGCAGGGGACAGATACGCAGTATTTT. This encodes CASSQRSRYWQGTDTQYF.

J is TRBJ2-3 and V is TRBV7-8; D may be TRBD2 (5 bases). CDR3 length: 14 amino acids. From germline, CDR1 is SGHVS and CDR2 FQNEAQ. Trimming removed 0 bases at V and 4 bases at J, with 8 bases between. For the CDR3, the DNA is TGTGCCAGCAGCTTAGCCCTAGCCTCAGATACGCAGTATTTT. It specifies CASSLALASDTQYF.

The chain carries TRBV12-3 or TRBV12-4 and TRBJ1-1, with 9 bases aligning to TRBD1. The CDR3 has 15 amino acids. J lost 2 bases, V lost 7 bases, and 8 bases had no gene match. The CDR3 nucleotides read TGTGCCAGCACCCTGGTGGGACAGGGAAACACTGAAGCTTTCTTT. Amino acids: CASTLVGQGNTEAFF.

The V call is TRBV4-2, the J call TRBJ2-2; D unclear. With 6 bases removed from V and 4 bases from J, the gap between germline ends came to 9 bases. Germline V gene sequence: CDR1 LGHNA, CDR2 YNFKEQ. The CDR3 runs to 13 residues. Here the CDR3 reads CASRSSGTGELFF. The CDR3 nucleotides read TGTGCCAGCAGAAGCAGTGGCACCGGGGAGCTGTTTTTT.

This clonotype occurred a few times. The rearrangement joins TRBV20-1 to TRBJ2-5; weak D call: TRBD1 (6 bases). This CDR3 is built from 16 residues. V lost 2 bases and J 2 bases, leaving 18 bases between the germline ends. The germline gives CDR1 DFQATT, CDR2 SNEGSKA (reference sequence). This chain's CDR3 is CSARQGIAQGQETQYF. CDR3 sequence (DNA): TGCAGTGCTAGACAGGGTATAGCACAGGGACAAGAGACCCAGTACTTC.

This clonotype has only a few counts. The genes are TRBV24-1 and TRBJ2-6; tentatively, D is TRBD1 (6 bases). This CDR3 contains 15 residues. From germline, CDR1 is KGHDR and CDR2 SFDVKD. Trimming took 9 bases from V and 1 from J, leaving 12 bases between them. The CDR3 loop reads CATEATGSGANVLTF. CDR3 sequence (DNA): TGTGCCACCGAAGCGACAGGTTCTGGGGCCAACGTCCTGACTTTC.

Written as DNA, the CDR3 is TGTGCCAGCAGCCCCCCACAGTCCCGGGAGCTGTTTTTT. Residues: CASSPPQSRELFF. The V and J genes are TRBV7-3 and TRBJ2-2, with D unclear. The CDR3 is made up of 13 amino acids. The germline V gene encodes CDR1 SGHTA and CDR2 FQGTGA. With 5 bases removed from V and 9 bases from J, the gap between germline ends came to 13 bases.

The CDR3 loop reads CASSLSQNNSPLHF. In DNA, the CDR3 is TGTGCCAGCAGCTTAAGTCAGAATAATTCACCCCTCCACTTT. The chain has TRBV7-2 and TRBJ1-6, with D unresolved. The CDR3 has 14 residues. The germline gives CDR1 SGHTA, CDR2 FQGNSA. Trimming removed 2 bases at V and 5 bases at J, with 7 bases between.

This clonotype appeared a single time. The junction and the germline gene differ at one end; a read error may be behind it. The CDR3 sequence: CASSPSKPGANILTF. As DNA, the CDR3 is TGTGCCAGCAGCCCCTCCAAACCTGGGGCCAACATCCTGACTTTC. The chain uses TRBV28 and TRBJ2-6; a possible D gene is TRBD1 (5 bases). Germline CDR1 and CDR2: MDHEN and SYDVKM. This CDR3 spans 15 amino acids.

The V call is TRBV7-3, the J call TRBJ2-3; 8 nucleotides match TRBD2. Germline V gives CDR1 SGHTA, CDR2 FQGTGA. The junction had 10 bases not matched to a gene; V was cut back by 6 bases and J by 2 bases. The CDR3 runs 16 residues. The CDR3: CASSREGGANTDTQYF. CDR3 bases: TGTGCCAGCAGTCGGGAGGGGGGGGCAAACACAGATACGCAGTATTTT.

The chain is built from TRBV10-3 and TRBJ1-4; maybe TRBD1 (6 bases). The CDR3 extends over 16 amino acids. V was cut by 4 bases and J by 0 bases, with 12 bases left in between. The germline V gene encodes CDR1 ENHRY and CDR2 SYGVKD. The CDR3 region is CAISVGQTATNEKLFF. CDR3 DNA sequence: TGTGCCATCAGTGTCGGACAGACGGCAACTAATGAAAAACTGTTTTTT.

V gene TRBV10-3 combines with J gene TRBJ1-2, with D possibly TRBD1 on 6 matching bases. Germline-derived CDR1 and CDR2 are ENHRY and SYGVKD. The CDR3 contains 15 residues. Trimming pared 2 bases from V and 8 bases from J, leaving 18 bases between. DNA for the CDR3: TGTGCCATCAGTGAGCGTGGCAGGGGAGGAGAAGGCTACACCTTC. This codes for CAISERGRGGEGYTF.

The rearrangement uses TRBV6-2 or TRBV6-3 and TRBJ1-2; tentative D call: TRBD1 (6 bases). The CDR3 has 13 residues. With 0 bases removed from V and 8 bases from J, the gap between germline ends came to 10 bases. CDR1 MNHEY and CDR2 SVGEGT come from the germline V gene. The CDR3 region is CASSYSKGEGYTF. CDR3 bases: TGTGCCAGCAGTTACTCGAAGGGGGAAGGCTACACCTTC.

The chain joins TRBV7-2 to TRBJ2-3, with D tentatively TRBD2 (5 bases). V shed 3 bases and J shed 2 bases, with 15 bases lying between them. Germline-derived CDR1 and CDR2 are SGHTA and FQGNSA. The CDR3 sequence is 16 residues long. The CDR3 here is CASSLRPGSNTDTQYF. DNA of the CDR3: TGTGCCAGCAGCTTGAGACCGGGGTCCAACACAGATACGCAGTATTTT.

The genes are TRBV9 and TRBJ2-7, with D perhaps matching TRBD1 (6 bases). The CDR3 has 14 residues. Trimming stripped 4 bases from V and 6 bases from J, with 17 bases between. The germline gives CDR1 SGDLS, CDR2 YYNGEE. The CDR3 DNA reads as TGTGCCAGCAGCATCATTAGCGAAGGGGGCGAGCAGTACTTC. It encodes CASSIISEGGEQYF.

The gene calls are TRBV29-1 and TRBJ2-7; D is unresolved. The CDR3 is 14 amino acids. Trimming removed 0 bases from V and 1 base from J, with 10 bases in between. The germline gives CDR1 SQVTM, CDR2 ANQGSEA. Written as DNA, the CDR3 is TGCAGCGTTGAAGAACGGAACGGATCCTACGAGCAGTACTTC. Its translation: CSVEERNGSYEQYF.

This clonotype was seen a handful of times. The chain combines TRBV14 with TRBJ1-2, with D perhaps TRBD1 (5 bases). Trimming removed 1 base from V and 4 bases from J, with 10 bases in between. The CDR3 extends over 14 amino acids. Germline CDR1 reads SGHDN; CDR2 reads FVKESK. The CDR3 DNA reads as TGTGCCAGCAGCCAAGGTGACAGCTTCTATGGCTACACCTTC. Amino acid sequence: CASSQGDSFYGYTF.